This TCR beta chain was found in a study of blood T cell repertoires in COVID-19. Study-level information: In each case, the material was cDNA or gDNA derived from T cells, B-cell-depleted T cells, or PBMCs.

In the original processing: Estimates of nucleated cell counts were drawn from the amplification of reference gene primers. Clones were sequenced by immunoSEQ multiplex PCR, and TCRdb holds only the in-frame ones, with some missing. The V and J calls and the clone size are those of that table, but D and trimming were determined from the DNA. The sample shows approximately 190,000 clones, 70% to 90% of them seen only once. The CDR3 covers 14 residues. Germline-derived CDR1 and CDR2 are LNHDA and SQIVND (reference sequence). V lost 4 bases and J lost 2, with 12 bases in between. Sequencing was carried out using peripheral blood. The chain uses TRBV19 and TRBJ2-7; D is perhaps TRBD1 (6 bases). The TCR comes from a woman in her thirties or forties who had recovered from COVID-19. CDR3 sequence: CASSNDRFPYEQYF. The CDR3 DNA follows: TGTGCCAGTAGTAACGACAGGTTCCCCTACGAGCAGTACTTC.